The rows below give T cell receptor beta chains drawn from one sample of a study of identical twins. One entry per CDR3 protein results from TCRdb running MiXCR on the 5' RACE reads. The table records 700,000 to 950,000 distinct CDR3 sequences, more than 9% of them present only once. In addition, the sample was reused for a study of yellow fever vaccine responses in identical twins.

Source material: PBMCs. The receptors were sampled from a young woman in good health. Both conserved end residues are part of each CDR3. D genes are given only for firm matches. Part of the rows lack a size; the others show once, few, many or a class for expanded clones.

cdr3_aa: CATSSTGTGAPYEQYF
cdr3_nt: TGTGCCACCAGCAGTACCGGGACAGGGGCCCCCTACGAGCAGTACTTC
v_call: TRBV15
clone_size: once
j_call: TRBJ2-7
d_call: TRBD1

cdr3_aa: CASSPPVIAQDYEQYF
cdr3_nt: TGTGCCAGCAGTCCGCCAGTGATTGCCCAAGATTACGAGCAGTACTTC
v_call: TRBV27
clone_size: -
j_call: TRBJ2-7
d_call: -

cdr3_aa: CASSAGTRRDTQYF
cdr3_nt: TGTGCCAGCAGCGCCGGGACTAGAAGGGATACGCAGTATTTT
v_call: TRBV7-8
clone_size: few
j_call: TRBJ2-3
d_call: TRBD2

cdr3_aa: CASSLISGAPLHF
cdr3_nt: TGTGCCAGCAGTCTAATCTCAGGGGCACCCCTCCACTTT
v_call: TRBV12-3/TRBV12-4
clone_size: -
j_call: TRBJ1-6
d_call: -

cdr3_aa: CASRTGGGANTGELFF
cdr3_nt: TGTGCCAGCAGGACGGGGGGAGGGGCGAACACCGGGGAGCTGTTTTTT
v_call: TRBV28
clone_size: few
j_call: TRBJ2-2
d_call: TRBD2

cdr3_aa: CASTSTGHFKDEQFF
cdr3_nt: TGTGCCAGCACGTCAACGGGACATTTTAAGGATGAGCAGTTCTTC
v_call: TRBV7-2
clone_size: few
j_call: TRBJ2-1
d_call: -

cdr3_aa: CASSYAGRGANVLTF
cdr3_nt: TGTGCCAGCAGTTACGCAGGGAGGGGGGCCAACGTCCTGACTTTC
v_call: TRBV6-2/TRBV6-3
clone_size: few
j_call: TRBJ2-6
d_call: -

cdr3_aa: CASSQEWSGGNTGELFF
cdr3_nt: TGTGCCAGCAGCCAAGAATGGAGCGGGGGAAACACCGGGGAGCTGTTTTTT
v_call: TRBV4-2
clone_size: -
j_call: TRBJ2-2
d_call: TRBD2

cdr3_aa: CASRNQGTDTQYF
cdr3_nt: TGTGCCAGCAGGAACCAGGGCACAGATACGCAGTATTTT
v_call: TRBV7-2
clone_size: few
j_call: TRBJ2-3
d_call: -

cdr3_aa: CASIRDRGRIINEQFF
cdr3_nt: TGTGCCAGCATACGGGACAGGGGGCGGATTATCAATGAGCAGTTCTTC
v_call: TRBV6-1
clone_size: -
j_call: TRBJ2-1
d_call: TRBD1

cdr3_aa: CASSLGLAAPDTQYF
cdr3_nt: TGTGCCAGCAGCTTAGGACTAGCGGCGCCAGATACGCAGTATTTT
v_call: TRBV7-9
clone_size: many
j_call: TRBJ2-3
d_call: TRBD2

cdr3_aa: CASSLQLAQNTGELFF
cdr3_nt: TGTGCCAGCAGCTTACAGCTGGCGCAGAACACCGGGGAGCTGTTTTTT
v_call: TRBV11-2
clone_size: few
j_call: TRBJ2-2
d_call: -

cdr3_aa: CASKNVLNTEAFF
cdr3_nt: TGTGCCAGCAAAAACGTCCTGAACACTGAAGCTTTCTTT
v_call: TRBV12-3/TRBV12-4
clone_size: few
j_call: TRBJ1-1
d_call: -

cdr3_aa: CASGWPTRGLEDYEQYF
cdr3_nt: TGTGCCAGCGGATGGCCTACGAGGGGTTTGGAAGACTACGAGCAGTACTTC
v_call: TRBV2
clone_size: many
j_call: TRBJ2-7
d_call: -

cdr3_aa: CATSDPQRDITDTQYF
cdr3_nt: TGTGCCACCAGTGATCCGCAGCGGGATATCACAGATACGCAGTATTTT
v_call: TRBV24-1
clone_size: few
j_call: TRBJ2-3
d_call: TRBD2

cdr3_aa: CASSDVDQGYNEQFF
cdr3_nt: TGTGCCAGCAGTGATGTCGACCAAGGCTACAATGAGCAGTTCTTC
v_call: TRBV2
clone_size: -
j_call: TRBJ2-1
d_call: -

cdr3_aa: CASSYPGQGIETQYF
cdr3_nt: TGTGCCAGCAGTTATCCGGGACAGGGAATTGAGACCCAGTACTTC
v_call: TRBV2
clone_size: -
j_call: TRBJ2-5
d_call: TRBD1